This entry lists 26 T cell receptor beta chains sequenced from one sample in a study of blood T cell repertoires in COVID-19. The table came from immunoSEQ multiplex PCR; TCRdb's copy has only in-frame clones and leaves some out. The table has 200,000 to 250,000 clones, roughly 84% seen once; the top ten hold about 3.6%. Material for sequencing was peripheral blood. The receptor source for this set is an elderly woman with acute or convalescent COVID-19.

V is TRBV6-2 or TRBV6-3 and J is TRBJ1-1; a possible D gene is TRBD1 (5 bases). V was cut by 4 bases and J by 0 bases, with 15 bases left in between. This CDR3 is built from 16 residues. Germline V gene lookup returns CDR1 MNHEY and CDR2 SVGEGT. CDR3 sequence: CASSSQGGVVNTEAFF. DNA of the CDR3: TGTGCCAGCAGTTCCCAAGGAGGGGTGGTGAACACTGAAGCTTTCTTT.

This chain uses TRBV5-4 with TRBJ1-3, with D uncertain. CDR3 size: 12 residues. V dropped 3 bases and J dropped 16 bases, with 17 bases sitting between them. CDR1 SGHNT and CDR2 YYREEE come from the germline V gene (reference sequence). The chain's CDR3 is CASSSPGGSFYF. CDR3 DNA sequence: TGTGCCAGCAGCTCCCCTGGAGGCAGCTTTTATTTT.

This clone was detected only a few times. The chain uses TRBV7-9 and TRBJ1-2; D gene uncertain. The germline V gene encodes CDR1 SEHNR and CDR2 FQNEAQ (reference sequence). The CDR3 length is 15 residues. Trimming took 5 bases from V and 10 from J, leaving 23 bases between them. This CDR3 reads CASSQGTDINVDYTF. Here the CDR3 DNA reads TGTGCCAGCAGCCAAGGTACAGACATAAATGTAGACTACACCTTC.

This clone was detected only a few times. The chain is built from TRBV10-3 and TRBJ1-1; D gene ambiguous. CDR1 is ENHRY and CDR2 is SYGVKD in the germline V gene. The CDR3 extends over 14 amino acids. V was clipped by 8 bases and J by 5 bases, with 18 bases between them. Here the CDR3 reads CAIGGDEGPTEAFF. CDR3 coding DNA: TGTGCCATCGGCGGGGATGAAGGCCCAACTGAAGCTTTCTTT.

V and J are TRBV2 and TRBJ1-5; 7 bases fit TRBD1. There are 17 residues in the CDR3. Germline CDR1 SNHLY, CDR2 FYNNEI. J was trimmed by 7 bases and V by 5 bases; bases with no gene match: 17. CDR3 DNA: TGTGCCAGCAGTATGACAGGGCGGAGGGTAGTCGGCCAGCCCCAGCATTTT. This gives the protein CASSMTGRRVVGQPQHF. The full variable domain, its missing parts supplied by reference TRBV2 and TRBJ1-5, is EPEVTQTPSHQVTQMGQEVILRCVPISNHLYFYWYRQILGQKVEFLVSFYNNEISEKSEIFDDQFSVERPDGSNFTLKIRSTKLEDSAMYFCASSMTGRRVVGQPQHFGDGTRLSIL.

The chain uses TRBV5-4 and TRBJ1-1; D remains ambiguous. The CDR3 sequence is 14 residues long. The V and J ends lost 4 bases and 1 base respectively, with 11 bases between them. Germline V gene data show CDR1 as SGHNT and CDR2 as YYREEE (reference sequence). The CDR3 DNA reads TGTGCCAGCAGCGAACAGCTCAGGAACACTGAAGCTTTCTTT. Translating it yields CASSEQLRNTEAFF. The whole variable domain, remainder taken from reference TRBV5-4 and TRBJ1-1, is ETGVTQSPTHLIKTRGQQVTLRCSSQSGHNTVSWYQQALGQGPQFIFQYYREEENGRGNFPPRFSGLQFPNYSSELNVNALELDDSALYLCASSEQLRNTEAFFGQGTRLTVV.

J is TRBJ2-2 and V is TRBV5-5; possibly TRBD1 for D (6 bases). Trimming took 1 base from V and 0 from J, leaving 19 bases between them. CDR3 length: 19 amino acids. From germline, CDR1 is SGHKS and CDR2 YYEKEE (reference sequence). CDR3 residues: CASSLRQGRGSPNTGELFF. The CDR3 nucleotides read TGTGCCAGCAGCTTGAGGCAGGGAAGGGGGTCTCCGAACACCGGGGAGCTGTTTTTT.

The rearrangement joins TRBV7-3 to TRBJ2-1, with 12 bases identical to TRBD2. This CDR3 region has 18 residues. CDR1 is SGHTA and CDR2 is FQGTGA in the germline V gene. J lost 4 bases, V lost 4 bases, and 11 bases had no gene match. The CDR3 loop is CASSSSTPGTSGYNEQFF. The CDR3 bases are TGTGCCAGCAGCTCGTCTACCCCCGGGACTAGCGGGTACAATGAGCAGTTCTTC.

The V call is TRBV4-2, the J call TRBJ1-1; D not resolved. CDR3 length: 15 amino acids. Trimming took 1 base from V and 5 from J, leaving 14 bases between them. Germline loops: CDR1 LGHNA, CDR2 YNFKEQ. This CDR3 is CASSQGAGPRTEAFF. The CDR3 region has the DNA TGTGCCAGCAGCCAAGGAGCGGGTCCCCGGACTGAAGCTTTCTTT.

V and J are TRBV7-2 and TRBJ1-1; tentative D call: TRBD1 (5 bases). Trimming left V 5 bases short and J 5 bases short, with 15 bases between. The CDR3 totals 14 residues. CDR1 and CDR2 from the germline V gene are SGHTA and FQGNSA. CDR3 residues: CASSNPGGMTEAFF. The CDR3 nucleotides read TGTGCCAGCAGCAACCCGGGGGGTATGACTGAAGCTTTCTTT.

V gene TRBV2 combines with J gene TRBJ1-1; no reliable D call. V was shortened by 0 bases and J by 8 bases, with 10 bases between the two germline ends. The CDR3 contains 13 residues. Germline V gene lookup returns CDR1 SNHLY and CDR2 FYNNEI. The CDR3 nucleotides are TGTGCCAGCAGTGAAGCGGACCGGGAGGAAGCTTTCTTT. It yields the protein CASSEADREEAFF.

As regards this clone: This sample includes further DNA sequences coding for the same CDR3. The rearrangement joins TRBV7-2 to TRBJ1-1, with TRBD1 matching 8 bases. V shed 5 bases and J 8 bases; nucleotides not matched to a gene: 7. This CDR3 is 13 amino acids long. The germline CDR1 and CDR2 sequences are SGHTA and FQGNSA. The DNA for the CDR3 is TGTGCCAGCAGCCCAGGACAGGGCGGGGAAGCTTTCTTT. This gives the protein CASSPGQGGEAFF.

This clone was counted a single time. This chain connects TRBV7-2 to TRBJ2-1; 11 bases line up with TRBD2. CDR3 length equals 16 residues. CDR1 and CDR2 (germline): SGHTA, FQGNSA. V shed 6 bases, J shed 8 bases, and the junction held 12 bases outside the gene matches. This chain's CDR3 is CASSPPGLAVRDEQFF. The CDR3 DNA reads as TGTGCCAGCAGTCCTCCGGGACTAGCGGTGAGGGATGAGCAGTTCTTC.

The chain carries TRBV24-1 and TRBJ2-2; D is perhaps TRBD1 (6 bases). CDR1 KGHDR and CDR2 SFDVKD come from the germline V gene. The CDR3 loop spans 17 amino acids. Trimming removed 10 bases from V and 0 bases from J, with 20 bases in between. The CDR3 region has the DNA TGTGCCACGGCCGACTCCCTTGGGGGCCCGAACACCGGGGAGCTGTTTTTT. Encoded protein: CATADSLGGPNTGELFF.

The CDR3 coding sequence is TGTGCCAGCACCGGACAGGTCGTTAGGCCCCAGCATTTT. Translating it yields CASTGQVVRPQHF. The chain links TRBV21-1 to TRBJ1-5; the D call of TRBD1 is as the table states it, not checked on the DNA. TRBV21-1 is termed a pseudogene. The CDR3 loop spans 13 amino acids.

CDR3 sequence: CASSLAGTGGRLNTEAFF. Written as DNA, the CDR3 is TGTGCCAGCAGCTTAGCGGGGACAGGGGGCCGATTAAACACTGAAGCTTTCTTT. This chain uses TRBV7-6 with TRBJ1-1, with 12 nucleotides matching TRBD1. There are 18 residues in the CDR3. Losses at the gene ends were 0 bases for V and 2 bases for J; bases not matched to a gene: 7. Germline CDR1 and CDR2: SGHVS and FNYEAQ.

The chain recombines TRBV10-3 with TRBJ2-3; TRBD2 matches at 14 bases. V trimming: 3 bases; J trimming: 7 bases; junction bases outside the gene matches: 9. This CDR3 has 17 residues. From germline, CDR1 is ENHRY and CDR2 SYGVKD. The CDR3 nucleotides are TGTGCCATCAGTGACACGACTAGCGGGGGGGCCTTTAATACGCAGTATTTT. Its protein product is CAISDTTSGGAFNTQYF.

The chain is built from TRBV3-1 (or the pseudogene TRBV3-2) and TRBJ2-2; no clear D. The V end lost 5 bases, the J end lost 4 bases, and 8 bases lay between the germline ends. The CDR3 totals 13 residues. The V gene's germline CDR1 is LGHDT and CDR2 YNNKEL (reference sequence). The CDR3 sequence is CASSSWSTGELFF. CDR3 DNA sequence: TGTGCCAGCAGCTCTTGGAGCACCGGGGAGCTGTTTTTT.

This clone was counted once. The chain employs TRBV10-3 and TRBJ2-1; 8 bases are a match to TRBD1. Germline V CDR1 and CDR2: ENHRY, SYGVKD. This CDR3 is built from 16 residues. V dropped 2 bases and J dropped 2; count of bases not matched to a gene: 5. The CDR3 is CAISEPLDRAYNEQFF. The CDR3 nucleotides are TGTGCCATCAGTGAGCCTTTGGACAGGGCCTACAATGAGCAGTTCTTC.

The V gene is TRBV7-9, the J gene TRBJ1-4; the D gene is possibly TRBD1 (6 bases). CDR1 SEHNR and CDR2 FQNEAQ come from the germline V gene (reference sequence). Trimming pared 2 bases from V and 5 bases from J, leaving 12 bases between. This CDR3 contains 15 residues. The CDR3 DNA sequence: TGTGCCAGCAGCTTATTGGGGACAATCAATGAAAAACTGTTTTTT. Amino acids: CASSLLGTINEKLFF. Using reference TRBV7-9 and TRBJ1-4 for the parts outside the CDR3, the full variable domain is DTGVSQNPRHKITKRGQNVTFRCDPISEHNRLYWYRQTLGQGPEFLTYFQNEAQLEKSRLLSDRFSAERPKGSFSTLEIQRTEQGDSAMYLCASSLLGTINEKLFFGSGTQLSVL.

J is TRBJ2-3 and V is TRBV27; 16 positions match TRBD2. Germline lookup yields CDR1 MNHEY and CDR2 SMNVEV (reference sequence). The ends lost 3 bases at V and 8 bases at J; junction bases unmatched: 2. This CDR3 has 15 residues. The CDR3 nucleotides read TGTGCCAGCAGTTTGGGACTAGCGGGGGGGTTTACGCAGTATTTT. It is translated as CASSLGLAGGFTQYF.

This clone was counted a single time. The CDR3 DNA is TGTGCCAGCAGTTTAAGGGGGCAGGGTTGGAATTCACCCCTCCACTTT. This gives the protein CASSLRGQGWNSPLHF. The J gene is TRBJ1-6, the V gene TRBV28; TRBD1 matches at 7 bases. The junction had 8 bases not matched to a gene; V was cut back by 2 bases and J by 7 bases. Germline V lookup: CDR1 MDHEN, CDR2 SYDVKM. The CDR3 is 16 residues long. The full variable domain, with the rest looked up from reference TRBV28 and TRBJ1-6, is DVKVTQSSRYLVKRTGEKVFLECVQDMDHENMFWYRQDPGLGLRLIYFSYDVKMKEKGDIPEGYSVSREKKERFSLILESASTNQTSMYLCASSLRGQGWNSPLHFGNGTRLTVT.

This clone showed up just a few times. CDR3 protein: CASSSGGGENQPQHF. DNA for the CDR3: TGTGCCAGCAGTTCTGGAGGGGGGGAAAATCAGCCCCAGCATTTT. The V and J genes are TRBV28 and TRBJ1-5; TRBD1 might be the D (6 bases). V lost 4 bases and J lost 4, with 14 bases in between. Germline assignment: CDR1 MDHEN and CDR2 SYDVKM. CDR3 length: 15 amino acids.

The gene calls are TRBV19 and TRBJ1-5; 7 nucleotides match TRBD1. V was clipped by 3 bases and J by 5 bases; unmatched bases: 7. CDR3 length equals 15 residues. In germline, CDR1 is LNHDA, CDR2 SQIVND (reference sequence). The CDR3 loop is CASSIWTGKDQPQHF. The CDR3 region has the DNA TGTGCCAGTAGTATTTGGACAGGTAAAGATCAGCCCCAGCATTTT.

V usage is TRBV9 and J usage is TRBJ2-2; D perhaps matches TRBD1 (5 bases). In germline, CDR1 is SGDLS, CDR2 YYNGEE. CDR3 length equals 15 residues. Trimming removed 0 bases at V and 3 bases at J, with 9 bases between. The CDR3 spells CASSVGRADTGELFF. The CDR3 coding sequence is TGTGCCAGCAGCGTAGGCAGGGCGGACACCGGGGAGCTGTTTTTT. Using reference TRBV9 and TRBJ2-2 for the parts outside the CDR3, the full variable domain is DSGVTQTPKHLITATGQRVTLRCSPRSGDLSVYWYQQSLDQGLQFLIQYYNGEERAKGNILERFSAQQFPDLHSELNLSSLELGDSALYFCASSVGRADTGELFFGEGSRLTVL.

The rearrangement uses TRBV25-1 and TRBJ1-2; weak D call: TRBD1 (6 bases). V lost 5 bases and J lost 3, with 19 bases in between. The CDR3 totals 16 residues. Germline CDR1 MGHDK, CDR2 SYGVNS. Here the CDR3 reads CASSPGGHWEDYGYTF. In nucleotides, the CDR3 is TGTGCCAGCAGTCCGGGGGGACATTGGGAGGACTATGGCTACACCTTC.